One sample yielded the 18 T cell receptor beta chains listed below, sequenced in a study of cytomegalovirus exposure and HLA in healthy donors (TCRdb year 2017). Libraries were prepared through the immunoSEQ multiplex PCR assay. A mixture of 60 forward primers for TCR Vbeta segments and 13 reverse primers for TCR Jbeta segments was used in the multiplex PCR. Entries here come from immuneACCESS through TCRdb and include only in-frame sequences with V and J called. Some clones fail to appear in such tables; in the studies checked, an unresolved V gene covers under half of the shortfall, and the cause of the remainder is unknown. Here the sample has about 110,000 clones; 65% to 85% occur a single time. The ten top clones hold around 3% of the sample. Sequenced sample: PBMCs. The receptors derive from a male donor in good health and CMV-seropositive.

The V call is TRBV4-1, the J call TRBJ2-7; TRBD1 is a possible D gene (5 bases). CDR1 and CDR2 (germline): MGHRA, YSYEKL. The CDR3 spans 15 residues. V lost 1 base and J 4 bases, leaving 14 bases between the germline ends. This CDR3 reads CASSQGADTKYEQYF. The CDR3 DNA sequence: TGCGCCAGCAGCCAAGGGGCGGACACTAAATACGAGCAGTACTTC.

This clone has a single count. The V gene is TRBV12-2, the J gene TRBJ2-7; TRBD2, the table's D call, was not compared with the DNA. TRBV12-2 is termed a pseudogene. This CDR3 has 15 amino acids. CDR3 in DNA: TGTGCAAGTCGCCAGACCACTAGCGGGAGTTACGAGCAGTACTTC. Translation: CASRQTTSGSYEQYF.

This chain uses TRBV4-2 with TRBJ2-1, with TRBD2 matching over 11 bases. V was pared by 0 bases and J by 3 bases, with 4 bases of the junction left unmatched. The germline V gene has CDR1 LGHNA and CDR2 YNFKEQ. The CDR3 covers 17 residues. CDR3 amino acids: CASSQDIGLAGYNEQFF. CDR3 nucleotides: TGTGCCAGCAGCCAAGATATTGGACTAGCGGGCTACAATGAGCAGTTCTTC.

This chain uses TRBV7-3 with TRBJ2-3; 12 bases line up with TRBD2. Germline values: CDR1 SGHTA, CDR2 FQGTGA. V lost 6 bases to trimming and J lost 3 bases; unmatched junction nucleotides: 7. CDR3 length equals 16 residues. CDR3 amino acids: CASRPSGRAGTDTQYF. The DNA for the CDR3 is TGTGCCAGCAGACCTAGCGGGAGGGCCGGAACAGATACGCAGTATTTT. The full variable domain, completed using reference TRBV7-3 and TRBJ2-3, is GAGVSQTPSNKVTEKGKYVELRCDPISGHTALYWYRQSLGQGPEFLIYFQGTGAADDSGLPNDRFFAVRPEGSVSTLKIQRTERGDSAVYLCASRPSGRAGTDTQYFGPGTRLTVL.

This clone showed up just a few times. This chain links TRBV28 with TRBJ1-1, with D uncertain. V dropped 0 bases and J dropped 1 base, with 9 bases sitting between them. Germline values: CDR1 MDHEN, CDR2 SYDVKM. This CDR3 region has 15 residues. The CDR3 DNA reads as TGTGCCAGCAGTTTATGGGGAGGAGCGAACACTGAAGCTTTCTTT. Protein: CASSLWGGANTEAFF.

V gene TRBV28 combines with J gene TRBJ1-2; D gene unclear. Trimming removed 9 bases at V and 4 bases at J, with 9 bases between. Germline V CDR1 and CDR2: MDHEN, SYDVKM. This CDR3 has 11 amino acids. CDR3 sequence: CASTAGYGYTF. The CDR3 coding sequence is TGTGCCAGTACCGCCGGCTATGGCTACACCTTC.

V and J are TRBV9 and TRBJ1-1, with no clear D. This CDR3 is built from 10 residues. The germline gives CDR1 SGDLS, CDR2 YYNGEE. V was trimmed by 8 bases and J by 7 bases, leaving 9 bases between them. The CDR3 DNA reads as TGTGCCAGTTCAGTCAATGAAGCTTTCTTT. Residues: CASSVNEAFF.

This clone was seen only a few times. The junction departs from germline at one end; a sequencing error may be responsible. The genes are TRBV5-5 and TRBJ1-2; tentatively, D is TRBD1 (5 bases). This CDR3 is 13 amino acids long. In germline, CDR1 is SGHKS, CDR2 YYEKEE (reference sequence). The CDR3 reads CASSQDWGTSYPF. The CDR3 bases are TGTGCCAGCAGCCAGGACTGGGGGACTAGCTACCCCTTC.

The CDR3 here is CASSITGGAYEQYF. In DNA, the CDR3 is TGTGCCAGTAGTATAACGGGGGGCGCCTACGAGCAGTACTTC. The chain uses TRBV19 and TRBJ2-7; tentatively, D is TRBD2 (7 bases). Germline V gene data show CDR1 as LNHDA and CDR2 as SQIVND (reference sequence). The CDR3 consists of 14 residues. The V gene lost 2 bases and the J gene lost 2 bases, with 10 bases spanning the gap.

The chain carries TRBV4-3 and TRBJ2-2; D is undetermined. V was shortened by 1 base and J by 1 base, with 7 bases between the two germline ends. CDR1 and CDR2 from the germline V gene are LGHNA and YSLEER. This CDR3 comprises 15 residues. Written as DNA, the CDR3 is TGCGCCAGCAGCCAAGCGACTCGGAACACCGGGGAGCTGTTTTTT. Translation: CASSQATRNTGELFF.

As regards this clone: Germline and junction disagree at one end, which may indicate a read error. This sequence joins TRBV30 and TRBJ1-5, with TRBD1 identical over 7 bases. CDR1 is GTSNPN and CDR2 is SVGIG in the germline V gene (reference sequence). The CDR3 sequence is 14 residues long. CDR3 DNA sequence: TGTGCCTGGAGTGAGGGACAGTTCAATCAGCCCCAGAATTTT. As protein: CAWSEGQFNQPQNF.

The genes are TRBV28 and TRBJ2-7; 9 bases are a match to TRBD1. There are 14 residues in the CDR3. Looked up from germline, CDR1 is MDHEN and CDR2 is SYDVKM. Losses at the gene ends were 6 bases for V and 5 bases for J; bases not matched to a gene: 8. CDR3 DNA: TGTGCCAGCAGCATACCGGACAGGGGACACGAGCAGTACTTC. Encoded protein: CASSIPDRGHEQYF.

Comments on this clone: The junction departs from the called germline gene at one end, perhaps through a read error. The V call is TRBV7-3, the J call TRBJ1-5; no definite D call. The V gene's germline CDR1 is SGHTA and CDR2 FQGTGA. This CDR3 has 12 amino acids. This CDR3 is CASSLTNGPQNF. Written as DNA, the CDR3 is TGTGCCAGCAGCTTAACGAATGGGCCCCAGAATTTT.

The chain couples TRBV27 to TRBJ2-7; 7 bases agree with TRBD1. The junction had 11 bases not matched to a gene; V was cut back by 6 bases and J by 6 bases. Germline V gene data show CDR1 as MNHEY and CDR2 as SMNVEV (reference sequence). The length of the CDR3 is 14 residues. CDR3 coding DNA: TGTGCCAGCAGCTCCCTGACAGGGTGGCCCGAGCAGTACTTC. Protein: CASSSLTGWPEQYF.

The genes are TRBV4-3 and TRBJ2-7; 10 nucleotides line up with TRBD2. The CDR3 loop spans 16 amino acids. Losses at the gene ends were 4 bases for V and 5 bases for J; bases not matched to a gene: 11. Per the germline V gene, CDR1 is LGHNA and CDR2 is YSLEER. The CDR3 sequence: CASSPRNSGRINEQYF. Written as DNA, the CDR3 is TGCGCCAGCAGCCCACGGAATAGCGGGAGGATCAACGAGCAGTACTTC.

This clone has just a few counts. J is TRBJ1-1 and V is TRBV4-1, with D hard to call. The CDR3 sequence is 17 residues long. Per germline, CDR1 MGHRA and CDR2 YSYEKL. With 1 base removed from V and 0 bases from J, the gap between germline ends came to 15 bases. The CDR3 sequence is CASSQGWEAAMNTEAFF. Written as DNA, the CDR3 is TGCGCCAGCAGCCAAGGGTGGGAGGCGGCCATGAACACTGAAGCTTTCTTT.

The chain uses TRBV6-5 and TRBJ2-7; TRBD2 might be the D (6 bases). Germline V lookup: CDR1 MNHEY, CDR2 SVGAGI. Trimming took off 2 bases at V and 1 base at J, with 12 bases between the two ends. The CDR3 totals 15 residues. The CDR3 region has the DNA TGTGCCAGCAGTTACCGCGGGACTTCATCCTACGAGCAGTACTTC. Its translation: CASSYRGTSSYEQYF.

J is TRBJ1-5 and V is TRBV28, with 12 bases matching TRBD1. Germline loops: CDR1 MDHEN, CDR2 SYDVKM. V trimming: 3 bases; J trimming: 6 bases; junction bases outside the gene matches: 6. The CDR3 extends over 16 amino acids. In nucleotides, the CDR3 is TGTGCCAGCAGTTTTGAGGGACAGGGGGCGAGTCAGCCCCAGCATTTT. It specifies CASSFEGQGASQPQHF.